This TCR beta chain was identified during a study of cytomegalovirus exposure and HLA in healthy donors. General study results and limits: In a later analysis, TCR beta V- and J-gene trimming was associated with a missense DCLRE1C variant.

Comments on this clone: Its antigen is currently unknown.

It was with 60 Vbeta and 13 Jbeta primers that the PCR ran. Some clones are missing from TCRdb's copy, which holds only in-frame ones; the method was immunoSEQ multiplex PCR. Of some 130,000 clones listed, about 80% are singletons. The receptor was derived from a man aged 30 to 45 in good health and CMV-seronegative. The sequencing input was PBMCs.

The CDR3 spells CASSVGPSGGDEQFF. The CDR3 region has the DNA TGTGCCAGCAGCGTTGGGCCTAGCGGGGGCGATGAGCAGTTCTTC. The chain links TRBV9 to TRBJ2-1, with 10 positions matching TRBD2. V lost 2 bases to trimming and J lost 8 bases; unmatched junction nucleotides: 7. This CDR3 spans 15 amino acids. Germline V gene data show CDR1 as SGDLS and CDR2 as YYNGEE.